A single sample is the source of the 27 T cell receptor beta chains below, sequenced in a study of T cell repertoires in cytomegalovirus infection. Using its own MiXCR run on the reads, TCRdb lists one record per CDR3 protein. The sample consists of approximately 500,000 distinct CDR3 sequences, about 15% of them appearing once. Sequencing was done on a sample of CD8+ T cells from PBMCs. These receptors were obtained from a human donor in good health (CMV status not recorded). Some clones in this sample may be carry-over from other donors' samples.

The chain combines TRBV2 with TRBJ2-2; D is perhaps TRBD2 (5 bases). There are 15 residues in the CDR3. V lost 0 bases and J 4 bases, leaving 9 bases between the germline ends. Germline V gene sequence: CDR1 SNHLY, CDR2 FYNNEI. DNA of the CDR3: TGTGCCAGCAGTGAAGCGGGAGAAATCACCGGGGAGCTGTTTTTT. Encoded protein: CASSEAGEITGELFF.

This clonotype was recorded a few times. CDR3 amino acids: CASSQGGGDAFF. For the CDR3, the DNA is TGTGCCAGCAGTCAGGGCGGGGGGGATGCTTTCTTT. V usage is TRBV28 and J usage is TRBJ1-1; TRBD1 is a possible D gene (5 bases). CDR1 MDHEN and CDR2 SYDVKM come from the germline V gene. CDR3 length equals 12 residues. The germline V and J ends were trimmed by 5 bases and 11 bases, with 15 bases remaining between them.

This clonotype was observed a few times. CDR3 in DNA: TGCGCCAGCAGCTTAGATCCGAAGCGGGGCACAGATACGCAGTATTTT. Its protein product is CASSLDPKRGTDTQYF. The chain couples TRBV5-1 to TRBJ2-3; tentatively, D is TRBD2 (6 bases). Germline CDR1 SGHRS, CDR2 YFSETQ. The CDR3 loop spans 16 amino acids. V was clipped by 2 bases and J by 1 base, with 14 bases between them.

The chain has TRBV6-1 and TRBJ1-1; 9 bases map to TRBD1. This CDR3 is built from 19 residues. The germline V gene encodes CDR1 MNHNS and CDR2 SASEGT. V shed 0 bases, J shed 7 bases, and the junction held 18 bases outside the gene matches. CDR3 residues: CASSEASRGGGQGLGEAFF. The CDR3 coding sequence is TGTGCCAGCAGTGAAGCTTCACGGGGCGGGGGACAGGGACTGGGTGAAGCTTTCTTT.

This clonotype was found once. CDR3 bases: TGCAGTGCTACCCCCGGGTGGGGGAACGAGCAGTACTTC. Translated: CSATPGWGNEQYF. The gene calls are TRBV20-1 and TRBJ2-7, with D perhaps given as TRBD1 or TRBD2 (5 bases each). The ends were cut back, 4 bases at V and 5 bases at J, with 15 bases in the middle. The CDR3 totals 13 residues. CDR1 and CDR2 from the germline V gene are DFQATT and SNEGSKA (reference sequence).

This clonotype was recorded at least ten times. The chain has TRBV27 and TRBJ2-3, with D perhaps TRBD1 or TRBD2 (6 bases each). Germline CDR1 MNHEY, CDR2 SMNVEV (reference sequence). V lost 2 bases, J lost 9 bases, and 18 bases lay in between. CDR3 length equals 15 residues. The CDR3: CASSLVVGGRETQYF. DNA for the CDR3: TGTGCCAGCAGTTTAGTCGTAGGGGGGCGAGAGACGCAGTATTTT.

In this sample, this clonotype turned up many times. This chain connects TRBV2 to TRBJ2-1, with TRBD2 matching 12 bases. After removal of 6 bases from V and 8 bases from J, the junction contained 8 bases not matched to a gene. The CDR3 consists of 15 residues. Looked up from germline, CDR1 is SNHLY and CDR2 is FYNNEI. Written as DNA, the CDR3 is TGTGCCAGCAGCCTTGGACTAGCGGGGTGGGATGAGCAGTTCTTC. It encodes CASSLGLAGWDEQFF.

This clonotype was seen a few times. This rearrangement joins TRBV5-1 to TRBJ2-2; TRBD2 might be the D (6 bases). V was cut by 4 bases and J by 3 bases, with 13 bases left in between. The germline CDR1 and CDR2 sequences are SGHRS and YFSETQ. CDR3 length: 15 amino acids. CDR3 residues: CASSGLPPDTGELFF. As DNA, the CDR3 is TGCGCCAGCAGCGGACTACCTCCGGACACCGGGGAGCTGTTTTTT.

The chain carries TRBV11-2 and TRBJ2-2; D possibly matches TRBD1 or TRBD2 (5 bases each). The V end lost 7 bases, the J end lost 2 bases, and 20 bases lay between the germline ends. The CDR3 is 17 amino acids. CDR1 is SGHAT and CDR2 is FQNNGV in the germline V gene. The CDR3, as DNA: TGTGCCAGCACCCAAACCGGGGCCCAAGGAAACACCGGGGAGCTGTTTTTT. Its protein product is CASTQTGAQGNTGELFF.

A word on this clonotype: Given a much more abundant clone one base away, this may be a read error. The chain uses TRBV15 and TRBJ2-7; no clear D. The CDR3 length is 15 residues. Germline CDR1 LNHNV, CDR2 YYDKDF (reference sequence). Deletions cut 0 bases from V and 9 bases from J, with 18 bases between. Here the CDR3 DNA reads TGTGCCACCAGCAGAGACTTGGCTAGGGCGGACGTGCAGTACTTC. This translates into CATSRDLARADVQYF.

This clonotype was found a few times. The V call is TRBV4-2, the J call TRBJ2-7; the match to TRBD2 covers 7 bases. V lost 0 bases to trimming and J lost 3 bases; unmatched junction nucleotides: 8. The germline V gene encodes CDR1 LGHNA and CDR2 YNFKEQ. This CDR3 region has 16 residues. The CDR3: CASSQDNTGGRYEQYF. The CDR3 nucleotides read TGTGCCAGCAGCCAAGATAACACGGGAGGACGCTACGAGCAGTACTTC.

This clonotype was observed many times. The V gene is TRBV10-3, the J gene TRBJ2-7, with 10 bases that match TRBD2. The germline CDR1 and CDR2 sequences are ENHRY and SYGVKD. J gave up 2 bases and V 6 bases, and 4 bases lay outside the gene matches. The CDR3 length is 14 residues. CDR3 amino acids: CAIRSSGGAYEQYF. The CDR3 DNA sequence: TGTGCCATCAGGAGCAGCGGGGGGGCCTACGAGCAGTACTTC.

The chain is built from TRBV9 and TRBJ2-3; D remains ambiguous. The CDR3 spans 15 residues. Germline CDR1 and CDR2: SGDLS and YYNGEE. V dropped 3 bases and J dropped 0 bases, with 11 bases sitting between them. In nucleotides, the CDR3 is TGTGCCAGCAGCGCCGAGTCTCATAGCACAGATACGCAGTATTTT. Residues: CASSAESHSTDTQYF.

The rearrangement uses TRBV20-1 and TRBJ2-1, with 13 nucleotides matching TRBD2. The J segment lost 8 bases and the V segment lost 0 bases, leaving 4 bases of the junction unmatched. Germline V gene data show CDR1 as DFQATT and CDR2 as SNEGSKA (reference sequence). The CDR3 length is 15 residues. Here the CDR3 reads CSARDWTSGSHEQFF. The DNA of the CDR3 is TGCAGTGCTAGAGATTGGACTAGCGGGAGTCATGAGCAGTTCTTC.

The sample holds a few counts of this clonotype. The chain is built from TRBV5-1 and TRBJ2-1; 12 bases agree with TRBD2. The CDR3 is made up of 15 amino acids. V shed 2 bases and J 10 bases; nucleotides not matched to a gene: 7. Germline CDR1 SGHRS, CDR2 YFSETQ. The DNA for the CDR3 is TGCGCCAGCAGCTTAAGACTAGCGGGAGCCCTGGAGCAGTTCTTC. It codes for CASSLRLAGALEQFF.

This clonotype was observed at least ten times. The chain employs TRBV6-2 or TRBV6-3 and TRBJ2-1; D unclear. CDR3 size: 14 residues. V was clipped by 8 bases and J by 0 bases, with 11 bases between them. Germline V gene sequence: CDR1 MNHEY, CDR2 SVGEGT. CDR3 sequence: CASCWVSSYNEQFF. CDR3 coding DNA: TGTGCCAGCTGTTGGGTAAGCTCCTACAATGAGCAGTTCTTC.

The sample holds many counts of this clonotype. J is TRBJ2-6 and V is TRBV12-3 or TRBV12-4, with D possibly being TRBD2 (6 bases). Trimming removed 4 bases at V and 0 bases at J, with 16 bases between. The CDR3 runs 18 residues. The CDR3 loop reads CASSSLSGPSSGANVLTF. In DNA form, the CDR3 reads TGTGCCAGCAGTTCCCTGAGCGGGCCCAGCTCTGGGGCCAACGTCCTGACTTTC.

There are a few counts of this clonotype. The CDR3 region has the DNA TGTGCCACGAGGGAGGCTCCCAATGAGCAGTTCTTC. Protein: CATREAPNEQFF. The V and J genes are TRBV6-5 and TRBJ2-1; TRBD2 is a possible D gene (6 bases). Germline V lookup: CDR1 MNHEY, CDR2 SVGAGI. This CDR3 region has 12 residues. With 10 bases removed from V and 6 bases from J, the gap between germline ends came to 13 bases.

This clonotype showed up many times. The chain recombines TRBV7-2 with TRBJ2-5, with 15 bases matching TRBD2. Trimming removed 4 bases from V and 1 base from J; junction bases left unmatched: 7. CDR1 and CDR2 from the germline V gene are SGHTA and FQGNSA. The CDR3 totals 18 residues. CDR3 DNA sequence: TGTGCCAGCAGCTACGGGACTAGCGGGGGGACCCTCCAAGAGACCCAGTACTTC. Translating it yields CASSYGTSGGTLQETQYF. The full variable domain, rest sourced from reference TRBV7-2 and TRBJ2-5, is GAGVSQSPSNKVTEKGKDVELRCDPISGHTALYWYRQSLGQGLEFLIYFQGNSAPDKSGLPSDRFSAERTGGSVSTLTIQRTQQEDSAVYLCASSYGTSGGTLQETQYFGPGTRLLVL.

The table lists this clonotype with many counts. CDR3 bases: TGCGCCAGCAGTGACGAGGGACCACTGAACTATGGCTACACCTTC. This gives the protein CASSDEGPLNYGYTF. The gene calls are TRBV10-1 and TRBJ1-2; D might be TRBD1 (5 bases). From germline, CDR1 is WNHNN and CDR2 SYGVQD (reference sequence). This CDR3 comprises 15 residues. Trimming shortened V by 3 bases and J by 2 bases, and 13 bases separated the two germline ends.

The chain employs TRBV27 and TRBJ2-3; D gene uncertain. Trimming left V 2 bases short and J 1 base short, with 13 bases between. CDR3 length: 16 residues. Germline values: CDR1 MNHEY, CDR2 SMNVEV (reference sequence). In nucleotides, the CDR3 is TGTGCCAGCAGTTTAATAGTACCCACCCGCACAGATACGCAGTATTTT. Its protein is CASSLIVPTRTDTQYF.

This clonotype occurred many times. This rearrangement joins TRBV12-3 or TRBV12-4 to TRBJ2-2, with 9 nucleotides matching TRBD2. This CDR3 is 16 amino acids long. The trim removed 5 bases at V and 1 base at J, leaving 5 bases unmatched. The CDR3 loop reads CASSPKTSGNTGELFF. The CDR3 nucleotides read TGTGCCAGCAGTCCCAAGACTAGCGGGAACACCGGGGAGCTGTTTTTT.

This clonotype was seen at least ten times. The rearrangement uses TRBV7-9 and TRBJ2-6; tentatively, D is TRBD1 (7 bases). The CDR3 totals 17 residues. CDR1 is SEHNR, CDR2 FQNEAQ, per germline (reference sequence). The ends were cut back, 7 bases at V and 0 bases at J, with 16 bases in the middle. This CDR3 reads CASTATGDSSGANVLTF. The CDR3 DNA reads TGTGCCAGCACAGCTACGGGGGACAGCTCTGGGGCCAACGTCCTGACTTTC.

This clonotype was seen ten or more times. J is TRBJ2-7 and V is TRBV27; 9 nucleotides line up with TRBD2. The CDR3 length is 14 residues. Losses at the gene ends were 6 bases for V and 1 base for J; bases not matched to a gene: 4. Germline CDR1 is MNHEY and CDR2 is SMNVEV (reference sequence). The CDR3 DNA reads as TGTGCCAGCAGAACGACTAGCGGATCCTACGAGCAGTACTTC. Its protein is CASRTTSGSYEQYF.

In this sample, this clonotype turned up many times. The V and J genes are TRBV12-3 or TRBV12-4 and TRBJ1-5; possibly TRBD1 for D (5 bases). The V and J ends lost 1 base and 2 bases respectively, with 9 bases between them. This CDR3 contains 15 residues. The CDR3: CASSLGNRRNQPQHF. CDR3 nucleotide sequence: TGTGCCAGCAGTTTAGGGAACAGGCGCAATCAGCCCCAGCATTTT.

The genes are TRBV6-5 and TRBJ1-2, with D possibly matching TRBD1 (5 bases). In germline, CDR1 is MNHEY, CDR2 SVGAGI. CDR3 length: 16 residues. Trimming removed 6 bases from V and 4 bases from J, with 21 bases in between. The CDR3 DNA follows: TGTGCCAGCAGGAAGAAAGGGGCGGCGGGTCGCTATGGCTACACCTTC. Amino acids: CASRKKGAAGRYGYTF.

The CDR3 region is CASSDLAIEQFF. The CDR3 DNA sequence: TGTGCCAGCAGTGACCTAGCGATCGAGCAGTTCTTC. The chain links TRBV6-1 to TRBJ2-1; possibly TRBD2 for D (6 bases). V lost 3 bases to trimming and J lost 10 bases, with 10 bases between them. Per the germline V gene, CDR1 is MNHNS and CDR2 is SASEGT. This CDR3 is 12 amino acids long.